Listed here are 27 T cell receptor beta chains from one sample, sequenced in a study of a mutant IDH1 vaccine in newly diagnosed glioma. Assay used: immunoSEQ multiplex PCR; TCRdb lists only in-frame clones, some missing. In the table there are about 60,000 clones, approximately 80% of which are singletons. Their cognate antigens are unknown. The time point denotes: week 11, during vaccination. Vaccination used 300 ug of mutant IDH1 20-mer peptide per dose, with topical imiquimod. Sequencing was performed on PBMCs, taken from a glioma patient whose treatment included an IDH1 peptide vaccine. These receptors were taken from a man between 25 and 39 years old with glioma.

In this sample, this clone turned up once. The V call is TRBV18, the J call TRBJ2-1; D is undetermined. The CDR3 contains 13 residues. With 5 bases removed from V and 0 bases from J, the gap between germline ends came to 5 bases. CDR1 and CDR2 from the germline V gene are KGHSH and LQKENI. This CDR3 is CASSVASYNEQFF. For the CDR3, the DNA is TGTGCCAGCTCAGTGGCCTCCTACAATGAGCAGTTCTTC.

The rearrangement joins TRBV9 to TRBJ1-1; D gene ambiguous. The germline gives CDR1 SGDLS, CDR2 YYNGEE. The V end lost 0 bases, the J end lost 3 bases, and 9 bases lay between the germline ends. There are 14 residues in the CDR3. CDR3 nucleotide sequence: TGTGCCAGCAGCGTAGAATCGATACACACTGAAGCTTTCTTT. It translates to CASSVESIHTEAFF.

This clone has just a few counts. The CDR3 sequence: CASSGGILNQPQHF. DNA of the CDR3: TGTGCCAGCAGTGGGGGGATCCTCAATCAGCCCCAGCATTTT. This chain links TRBV27 with TRBJ1-5; D may be TRBD1 (5 bases). The germline gives CDR1 MNHEY, CDR2 SMNVEV (reference sequence). V was trimmed by 5 bases and J by 3 bases, leaving 11 bases between them. This CDR3 is built from 14 residues.

The rearrangement links TRBV7-6 to TRBJ1-4, with 8 bases identical to TRBD1. The CDR3 sequence is 14 residues long. Germline loops: CDR1 SGHVS, CDR2 FNYEAQ. V lost 5 bases to trimming and J lost 7 bases; unmatched junction nucleotides: 6. CDR3 loop: CASSTQGAGEKLFF. The CDR3 coding sequence is TGTGCCAGCAGCACGCAGGGGGCGGGTGAAAAACTGTTTTTT.

The J gene is TRBJ1-6, the V gene TRBV4-2, with D tentatively TRBD1 (6 bases). Germline CDR1 and CDR2: LGHNA and YNFKEQ. V shed 4 bases and J shed 9 bases, with 19 bases lying between them. This CDR3 has 16 residues. Written as DNA, the CDR3 is TGTGCCAGCAGCCTAGACCCAACAGGGCGCGGTTCACCCCTCCACTTT. Translated, it gives CASSLDPTGRGSPLHF.

V is TRBV5-5 and J is TRBJ1-1; TRBD1 matches 8 bases. CDR1 is SGHKS and CDR2 is YYEKEE in the germline V gene (reference sequence). This CDR3 has 15 amino acids. The junction had 9 bases not matched to a gene; V was cut back by 4 bases and J by 4 bases. As DNA, the CDR3 is TGTGCCAGCAGCGCGGACAGGGATTCGGCCACTGAAGCTTTCTTT. It is translated as CASSADRDSATEAFF.

The chain is built from TRBV6-1 and TRBJ1-3, with D unresolved. The V gene lost 4 bases and the J gene lost 1 base, with 14 bases spanning the gap. CDR1 MNHNS and CDR2 SASEGT come from the germline V gene. The CDR3 runs to 16 residues. The CDR3 bases are TGTGCCAGCAGTGCTGGACCACGCGCTTCTGGAAACACCATATATTTT. This codes for CASSAGPRASGNTIYF.

This rearrangement joins TRBV5-1 to TRBJ1-2, with D perhaps matching TRBD1 (5 bases). The length of the CDR3 is 15 residues. V lost 2 bases and J lost 4, with 15 bases in between. From germline, CDR1 is SGHRS and CDR2 YFSETQ. The DNA for the CDR3 is TGCGCCAGCAGCTTCGGCACGGGGACGAGCTATGGCTACACCTTC. This codes for CASSFGTGTSYGYTF. The full variable domain, completed using reference TRBV5-1 and TRBJ1-2, is KAGVTQTPRYLIKTRGQQVTLSCSPISGHRSVSWYQQTPGQGLQFLFEYFSETQRNKGNFPGRFSGRQFSNSRSEMNVSTLELGDSALYLCASSFGTGTSYGYTFGSGTRLTVV.

The chain links TRBV29-1 to TRBJ1-1, with D possibly matching TRBD1 (6 bases). V lost 3 bases to trimming and J lost 4 bases, with 21 bases between them. Looked up from germline, CDR1 is SQVTM and CDR2 is ANQGSEA. This CDR3 is built from 16 residues. CDR3 nucleotides: TGCAGCGTTGAGCCGCATTCTGGGGGGCGGGTCACTGAAGCTTTCTTT. It encodes CSVEPHSGGRVTEAFF.

The chain is built from TRBV9 and TRBJ2-3; the D is unclear. Germline V gene sequence: CDR1 SGDLS, CDR2 YYNGEE. The CDR3 length is 12 residues. V lost 0 bases to trimming and J lost 5 bases, with 4 bases between them. The CDR3 coding sequence is TGTGCCAGCAGCGTAGGGGGAGATACGCAGTATTTT. This gives the protein CASSVGGDTQYF.

V gene TRBV7-3 combines with J gene TRBJ2-1; 9 bases are shared with TRBD2. The length of the CDR3 is 16 residues. The germline V gene encodes CDR1 SGHTA and CDR2 FQGTGA. The V gene end was trimmed by 4 bases and the J gene end by 7 bases; junction bases not matched to a gene: 11. In DNA, the CDR3 is TGTGCCAGCAGCTCCTTAGCGGGAGTTCCCCTAAATGAGCAGTTCTTC. Its translation is CASSSLAGVPLNEQFF.

The chain combines TRBV6-5 with TRBJ1-3; D remains ambiguous. The CDR3 has 15 residues. With 5 bases removed from V and 1 base from J, the gap between germline ends came to 12 bases. Germline CDR1 reads MNHEY; CDR2 reads SVGAGI. The DNA of the CDR3 is TGTGCCAGCAGTACCCCCCCAGGATCTGGAAACACCATATATTTT. Amino acid sequence: CASSTPPGSGNTIYF.

With respect to this clone: Within the sample, other DNA sequences also encode this same CDR3. The chain is built from TRBV5-1 and TRBJ1-1; D not certain. CDR1 and CDR2 from the germline V gene are SGHRS and YFSETQ. The V and J ends lost 2 bases and 1 base respectively, with 6 bases between them. The CDR3 has 13 amino acids. The CDR3 region is CASSLSRNTEAFF. CDR3 nucleotide sequence: TGCGCCAGCAGCTTATCTAGGAACACTGAAGCTTTCTTT.

This chain connects TRBV9 to TRBJ2-1; TRBD2 matches at 12 bases. V trimming: 0 bases; J trimming: 15 bases; junction bases outside the gene matches: 16. This CDR3 contains 17 residues. Germline CDR1 SGDLS, CDR2 YYNGEE. The DNA for the CDR3 is TGTGCCAGCAGCGTAGAGGCTAGCGGGAGGGCCGGAGCGAGCATGTTCTTC. It translates to CASSVEASGRAGASMFF.

The chain employs TRBV19 and TRBJ1-6, with 9 bases matching TRBD1. The length of the CDR3 is 15 residues. V lost 5 bases to trimming and J lost 7 bases; unmatched junction nucleotides: 6. In germline, CDR1 is LNHDA, CDR2 SQIVND (reference sequence). CDR3 residues: CASSLLTGGNSPLHF. In DNA form, the CDR3 reads TGTGCCAGTAGTCTCCTGACAGGGGGAAATTCACCCCTCCACTTT.

The chain carries TRBV30 and TRBJ1-2; D is ambiguous. Germline V CDR1 and CDR2: GTSNPN, SVGIG (reference sequence). The CDR3 is 13 amino acids. V lost 2 bases and J 2 bases, leaving 9 bases between the germline ends. CDR3 loop: CAWSPTRNYGYTF. The CDR3 nucleotides read TGTGCCTGGAGTCCAACTCGAAACTATGGCTACACCTTC.

The chain uses TRBV2 and TRBJ1-2; D uncertain. V lost 5 bases and J lost 2, with 6 bases in between. Germline V lookup: CDR1 SNHLY, CDR2 FYNNEI. The length of the CDR3 is 12 residues. This chain's CDR3 is CASSYDNYGYTF. The CDR3 coding sequence is TGTGCCAGCAGTTACGACAACTATGGCTACACCTTC.

The DNA of the CDR3 is TGTGCCAGCAGCGTCGGCTTAGCGGGAGGGTCTCTCGGGGAGCTGTTTTTT. Its protein is CASSVGLAGGSLGELFF. The V gene is TRBV9, the J gene TRBJ2-2; 11 nucleotides align to TRBD2. The CDR3 is 17 residues long. The V and J ends lost 2 bases and 7 bases, in that order; junction bases with no gene match: 10. Looked up from germline, CDR1 is SGDLS and CDR2 is YYNGEE.

The chain recombines TRBV19 with TRBJ1-1; 9 bases are shared with TRBD1. Trimming cost V 7 bases and J 4 bases; bases outside gene matches: 10. The CDR3 extends over 15 amino acids. Germline V lookup: CDR1 LNHDA, CDR2 SQIVND (reference sequence). The CDR3 DNA reads TGTGCCAGTACCAGGACAGGGGCCATAGGCACTGAAGCTTTCTTT. This gives the protein CASTRTGAIGTEAFF.

The V gene is TRBV28, the J gene TRBJ1-5; D gene unclear. Germline CDR1 is MDHEN and CDR2 is SYDVKM. The V end was cut by 2 bases, the J end by 7 bases, with 3 bases between. The CDR3 totals 11 residues. Here the CDR3 DNA reads TGTGCCAGCAGTTTAGGCCAGCCCCAGCATTTT. This encodes CASSLGQPQHF.

The chain is built from TRBV2 and TRBJ1-1, with a possible D match to TRBD1 (5 bases). This CDR3 is built from 13 residues. Germline CDR1 SNHLY, CDR2 FYNNEI. V lost 8 bases, J lost 4 bases, and 14 bases lay in between. CDR3 sequence reads: CASAGLRGTEAFF. The CDR3, as DNA: TGTGCCAGCGCGGGACTCCGTGGCACTGAAGCTTTCTTT.

The genes are TRBV7-2 and TRBJ2-7; the D gene is possibly TRBD1 (5 bases). Between the trimmed V and J ends, which lost 4 bases and 7 bases, there was a span of 17 bases. There are 14 residues in the CDR3. CDR1 is SGHTA and CDR2 is FQGNSA in the germline V gene. CDR3 DNA sequence: TGTGCCAGCAGCTATATTCCCAGGGTGAATGAGCAGTACTTC. The encoded protein is CASSYIPRVNEQYF.

V is TRBV5-1 and J is TRBJ2-1; unclear D gene. The germline V gene has CDR1 SGHRS and CDR2 YFSETQ. V gave up 2 bases and J gave up 8 bases, with 11 bases separating them. This CDR3 is 13 amino acids long. The chain's CDR3 is CASSFNRWDEQFF. CDR3 sequence (DNA): TGCGCCAGCAGCTTTAATAGGTGGGATGAGCAGTTCTTC. Filled out from reference TRBV5-1 and TRBJ2-1, the complete variable domain reads KAGVTQTPRYLIKTRGQQVTLSCSPISGHRSVSWYQQTPGQGLQFLFEYFSETQRNKGNFPGRFSGRQFSNSRSEMNVSTLELGDSALYLCASSFNRWDEQFFGPGTRLTVL.

The chain has TRBV18 and TRBJ2-7, with TRBD1 matching over 8 bases. The junction had 6 bases not matched to a gene; V was cut back by 5 bases and J by 0 bases. CDR1 KGHSH and CDR2 LQKENI come from the germline V gene. The CDR3 contains 15 residues. The DNA for the CDR3 is TGTGCCAGCTCAACACGGACAGGGACCTCCTACGAGCAGTACTTC. As protein: CASSTRTGTSYEQYF. The full variable domain, rest sourced from reference TRBV18 and TRBJ2-7, is NAGVMQNPRHLVRRRGQEARLRCSPMKGHSHVYWYRQLPEEGLKFMVYLQKENIIDESGMPKERFSAEFPKEGPSILRIQQVVRGDSAAYFCASSTRTGTSYEQYFGPGTRLTVT.

The chain carries TRBV28 and TRBJ1-5, with 11 bases that match TRBD1. Germline loops: CDR1 MDHEN, CDR2 SYDVKM. Unmatched junction bases numbered 2, after V lost 5 bases and J lost 2 bases. The CDR3 is 15 residues long. The CDR3 DNA is TGTGCCAGCAGTCCGGGACAGGGGGGCAATCAGCCCCAGCATTTT. It codes for CASSPGQGGNQPQHF.

J is TRBJ2-5 and V is TRBV11-2, with 7 bases identical to TRBD2. The germline V gene encodes CDR1 SGHAT and CDR2 FQNNGV. The CDR3 totals 13 residues. J was trimmed by 13 bases and V by 1 base; bases with no gene match: 9. The DNA for the CDR3 is TGTGCCAGCAGCTTAGGTTTTATTACTAGCGCGTACTTC. Residues: CASSLGFITSAYF.

The chain joins TRBV5-3 to TRBJ1-6; D is perhaps TRBD1 (5 bases). TRBV5-3 is annotated as an ORF whose role is uncertain. V lost 4 bases and J 6 bases, leaving 8 bases between the germline ends. This CDR3 has 13 residues. The CDR3 reads CARSIGGNSPLHF. In DNA, the CDR3 is TGTGCCAGAAGCATCGGGGGTAATTCACCCCTCCACTTT.